This is a list of T cell receptor beta chains from one sample in a study of blood T cell repertoires in COVID-19. This table comes from immunoSEQ multiplex PCR, and its TCRdb copy is limited to in-frame clones, with some not included. Altogether 250,000 to 350,000 clones are present, 65% to 90% being singletons, with the ten largest covering under 11%. The source material was PBMCs or T cells enriched from blood (not recorded which). These receptors all come from a woman under 30 who had recovered from COVID-19. Each CDR3 is given without its conserved first and last residue. Fields, in order: V gene, J gene, CDR3 length, CDR3 protein.

v_call: TRBV10-2
j_call: TRBJ1-2
cdr3_length: 15
cdr3_aa: ASSESGRVSLRYGYT

v_call: TRBV5-5
j_call: TRBJ2-7
cdr3_length: 11
cdr3_aa: ASSFRTGYEQY

v_call: TRBV10-2
j_call: TRBJ2-2
cdr3_length: 13
cdr3_aa: ASSEHRANTGELF

v_call: TRBV6-5
j_call: TRBJ2-7
cdr3_length: 13
cdr3_aa: ASRRIAGGPVEQY

v_call: TRBV5-1
j_call: TRBJ2-1
cdr3_length: 14
cdr3_aa: ASSRYSGGPYNEQF

v_call: TRBV19
j_call: TRBJ2-3
cdr3_length: 13
cdr3_aa: ATKPGSFNTDTQY

v_call: TRBV27
j_call: TRBJ1-1
cdr3_length: 12
cdr3_aa: ASSLTGWNTEAF

v_call: TRBV11-1
j_call: TRBJ1-2
cdr3_length: 12
cdr3_aa: ASSLDPVLYGYT

v_call: TRBV5-1
j_call: TRBJ1-5
cdr3_length: 11
cdr3_aa: ASSTGGDQPQH

v_call: TRBV7-9
j_call: TRBJ1-6
cdr3_length: 12
cdr3_aa: ASSGETPNSPLH

v_call: TRBV5-1
j_call: TRBJ1-2
cdr3_length: 14
cdr3_aa: ASSGNPGQGAGSYT

v_call: TRBV3-1/TRBV3-2
j_call: TRBJ1-4
cdr3_length: 13
cdr3_aa: ASSQMGQGGEKLF

v_call: TRBV11-3
j_call: TRBJ2-3
cdr3_length: 14
cdr3_aa: ASSLDFLAPTDTQY

v_call: TRBV5-1
j_call: TRBJ1-1
cdr3_length: 15
cdr3_aa: ASSFSVRGSRGTEAF

v_call: TRBV3-1/TRBV3-2
j_call: TRBJ1-1
cdr3_length: 18
cdr3_aa: ASSQVLGTHRGSMNTEAF

v_call: TRBV10-3
j_call: TRBJ2-1
cdr3_length: 13
cdr3_aa: AITPGQGGYNEQF

v_call: TRBV10-3
j_call: TRBJ1-4
cdr3_length: 16
cdr3_aa: AISSSSLGTGSNEKLF

v_call: TRBV4-2
j_call: TRBJ2-1
cdr3_length: 16
cdr3_aa: ASSQDPNLAGYYNEQF

v_call: TRBV6-5
j_call: TRBJ1-4
cdr3_length: 13
cdr3_aa: ASRSTGGSGEKLF

v_call: TRBV10-3
j_call: TRBJ1-5
cdr3_length: 14
cdr3_aa: AISPTGTGAGQPQH

v_call: TRBV2
j_call: TRBJ1-6
cdr3_length: 15
cdr3_aa: ASSAHMLGQGRSPLH

v_call: TRBV28
j_call: TRBJ2-5
cdr3_length: 15
cdr3_aa: ASSSLGVGAGGETQY

v_call: TRBV4-1
j_call: TRBJ2-2
cdr3_length: 15
cdr3_aa: ASSQKKGEGNTGELF